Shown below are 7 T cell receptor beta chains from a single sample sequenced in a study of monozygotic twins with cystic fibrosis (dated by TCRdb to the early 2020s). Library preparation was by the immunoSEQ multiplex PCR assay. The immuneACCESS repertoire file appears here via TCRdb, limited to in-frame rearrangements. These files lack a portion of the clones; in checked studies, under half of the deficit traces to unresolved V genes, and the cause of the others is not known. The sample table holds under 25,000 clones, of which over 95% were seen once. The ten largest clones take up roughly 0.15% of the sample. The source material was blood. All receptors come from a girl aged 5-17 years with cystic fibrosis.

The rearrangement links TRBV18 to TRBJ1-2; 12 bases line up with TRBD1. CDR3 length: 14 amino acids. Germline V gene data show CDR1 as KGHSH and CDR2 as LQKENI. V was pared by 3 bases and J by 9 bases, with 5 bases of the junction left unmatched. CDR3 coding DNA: TGTGCCAGCTCACCGGGACAGGGGGCCGAACGCTACACCTTC. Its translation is CASSPGQGAERYTF.

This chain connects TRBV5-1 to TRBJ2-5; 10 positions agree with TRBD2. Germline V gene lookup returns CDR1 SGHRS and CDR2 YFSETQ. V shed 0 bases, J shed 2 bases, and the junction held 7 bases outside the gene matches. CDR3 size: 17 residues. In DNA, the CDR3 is TGCGCCAGCAGCTTGGTTCCTAGCGGGAGTCCACAAGAGACCCAGTACTTC. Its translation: CASSLVPSGSPQETQYF. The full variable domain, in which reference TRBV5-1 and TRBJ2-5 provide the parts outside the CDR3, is KAGVTQTPRYLIKTRGQQVTLSCSPISGHRSVSWYQQTPGQGLQFLFEYFSETQRNKGNFPGRFSGRQFSNSRSEMNVSTLELGDSALYLCASSLVPSGSPQETQYFGPGTRLLVL.

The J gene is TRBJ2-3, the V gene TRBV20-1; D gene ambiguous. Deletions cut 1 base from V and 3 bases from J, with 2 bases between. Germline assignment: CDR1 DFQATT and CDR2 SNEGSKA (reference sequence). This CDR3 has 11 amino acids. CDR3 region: CSARVTDTQYF. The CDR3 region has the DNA TGCAGTGCTAGAGTGACAGATACGCAGTATTTT.

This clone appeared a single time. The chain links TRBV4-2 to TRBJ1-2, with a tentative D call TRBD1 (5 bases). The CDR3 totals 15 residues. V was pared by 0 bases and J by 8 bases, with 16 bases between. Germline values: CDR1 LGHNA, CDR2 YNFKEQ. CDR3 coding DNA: TGTGCCAGCAGCCAAGAAAGCACGGGGGTAAGGGGCTACACCTTC. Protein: CASSQESTGVRGYTF.

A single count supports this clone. CDR3 in amino acids: CASSLGGQGNNQPQHF. In DNA form, the CDR3 reads TGTGCCAGCTCACTTGGGGGACAGGGGAATAATCAGCCCCAGCATTTT. The chain couples TRBV18 to TRBJ1-5, with 10 bases matching TRBD1. The germline gives CDR1 KGHSH, CDR2 LQKENI. There are 16 residues in the CDR3. J was trimmed by 4 bases and V by 4 bases; bases with no gene match: 7.

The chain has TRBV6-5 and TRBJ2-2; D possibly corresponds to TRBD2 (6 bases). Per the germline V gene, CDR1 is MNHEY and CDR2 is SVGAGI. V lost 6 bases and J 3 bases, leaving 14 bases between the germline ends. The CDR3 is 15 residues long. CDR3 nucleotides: TGTGCCAGCAGAACCGGGACGGGGGACACCGGGGAGCTGTTTTTT. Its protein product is CASRTGTGDTGELFF.

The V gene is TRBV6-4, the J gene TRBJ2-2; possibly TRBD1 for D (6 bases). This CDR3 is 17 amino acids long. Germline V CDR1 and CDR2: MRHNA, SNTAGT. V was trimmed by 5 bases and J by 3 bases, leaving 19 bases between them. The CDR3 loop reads CASSMTGSGRDTGELFF. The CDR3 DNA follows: TGTGCCAGCAGTATGACAGGCTCTGGACGGGACACCGGGGAGCTGTTTTTT.